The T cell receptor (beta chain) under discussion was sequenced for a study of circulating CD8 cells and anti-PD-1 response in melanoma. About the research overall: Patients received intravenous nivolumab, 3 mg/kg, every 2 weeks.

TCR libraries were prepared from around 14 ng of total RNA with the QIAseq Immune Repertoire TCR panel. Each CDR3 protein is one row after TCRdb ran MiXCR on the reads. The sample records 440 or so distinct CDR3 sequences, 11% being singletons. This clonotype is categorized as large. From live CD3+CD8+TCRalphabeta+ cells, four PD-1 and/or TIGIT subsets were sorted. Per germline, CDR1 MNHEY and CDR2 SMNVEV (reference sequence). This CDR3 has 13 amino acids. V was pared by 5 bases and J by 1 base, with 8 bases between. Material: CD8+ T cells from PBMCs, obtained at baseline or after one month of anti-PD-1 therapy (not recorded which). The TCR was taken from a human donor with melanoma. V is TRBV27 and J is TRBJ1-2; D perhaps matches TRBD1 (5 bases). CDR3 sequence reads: CASSQGVNYGYTF. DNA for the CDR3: TGTGCCAGCAGTCAAGGGGTTAACTATGGCTACACCTTC.